Each of the 15 T cell receptor beta chains below was sequenced from the same sample in a study of blood T cell repertoires in COVID-19. Some clones are missing from TCRdb's copy, which holds only in-frame ones; the method was immunoSEQ multiplex PCR. This sample has around 200,000 clones; approximately 80% occur once, and the top ten carry roughly 7.1%. Sample: peripheral blood. Receptors originate from a human donor in a cohort sampled during active COVID-19.

The gene calls are TRBV19 and TRBJ2-7, with no clear D. Trimming left V 5 bases short and J 7 bases short, with 18 bases between. The CDR3 spans 14 residues. From germline, CDR1 is LNHDA and CDR2 SQIVND (reference sequence). The CDR3 DNA sequence: TGTGCCAGTAGTCCTTCCGGAGCACCTCTGGAGCAGTACTTC. It codes for CASSPSGAPLEQYF.

This clone was counted a single time. This chain links TRBV15 with TRBJ2-3; D perhaps matches TRBD1 (5 bases). Germline CDR1 is LNHNV and CDR2 is YYDKDF (reference sequence). The CDR3 is 13 amino acids. The germline V and J ends were trimmed by 6 bases and 4 bases, with 11 bases remaining between them. CDR3 protein: CATSRARADTQYF. CDR3 in DNA: TGTGCCACCAGTCGGGCCAGGGCAGATACGCAGTATTTT.

This clone was counted a single time. The genes are TRBV18 and TRBJ2-3; 8 nucleotides agree with TRBD1. The CDR3 loop spans 15 amino acids. V dropped 2 bases and J dropped 5; count of bases not matched to a gene: 6. Germline V CDR1 and CDR2: KGHSH, LQKENI. CDR3 loop: CASSPGTGLVDTQYF. For the CDR3, the DNA is TGTGCCAGCTCACCAGGGACAGGCTTGGTAGATACGCAGTATTTT. The complete variable domain, with remaining parts taken from reference TRBV18 and TRBJ2-3, reads NAGVMQNPRHLVRRRGQEARLRCSPMKGHSHVYWYRQLPEEGLKFMVYLQKENIIDESGMPKERFSAEFPKEGPSILRIQQVVRGDSAAYFCASSPGTGLVDTQYFGPGTRLTVL.

This clone turned up a few times. The chain combines TRBV4-1 with TRBJ1-6, with D uncertain. V was clipped by 3 bases and J by 0 bases, with 15 bases between them. The germline V gene has CDR1 MGHRA and CDR2 YSYEKL. The CDR3 sequence is 18 residues long. In nucleotides, the CDR3 is TGCGCCAGCAGCCAGTGGCGGGCCCAGAGCTCCTATAATTCACCCCTCCACTTT. This codes for CASSQWRAQSSYNSPLHF.

This chain uses TRBV4-1 with TRBJ2-7; D perhaps matches TRBD2 (5 bases). The CDR3 has 13 residues. Between the trimmed V and J ends, which lost 3 bases and 2 bases, there was a span of 8 bases. CDR1 is MGHRA and CDR2 is YSYEKL in the germline V gene. The CDR3 bases are TGCGCCAGCAGCCAGGAGGCCCCCTACGAGCAGTACTTC. Its protein product is CASSQEAPYEQYF.

The chain is built from TRBV4-1 and TRBJ1-5; D gene ambiguous. This CDR3 is built from 15 residues. Germline V gene lookup returns CDR1 MGHRA and CDR2 YSYEKL. V lost 1 base and J lost 4, with 11 bases in between. Here the CDR3 reads CASSQAAGGNQPQHF. The DNA for the CDR3 is TGCGCCAGCAGCCAAGCCGCAGGAGGTAATCAGCCCCAGCATTTT.

V gene TRBV29-1 combines with J gene TRBJ2-7, with D possibly matching TRBD1 (5 bases). CDR3 length: 13 residues. Germline CDR1 and CDR2: SQVTM and ANQGSEA. V lost 5 bases to trimming and J lost 5 bases, with 16 bases between them. CDR3 region: CSVQVGHGHEQYF. In DNA, the CDR3 is TGCAGCGTTCAGGTGGGGCACGGCCACGAGCAGTACTTC.

This clone was counted once. The chain combines TRBV5-4 with TRBJ1-2; 7 nucleotides line up with TRBD1. The germline V gene encodes CDR1 SGHNT and CDR2 YYREEE (reference sequence). The CDR3 covers 15 residues. V dropped 4 bases and J dropped 5; count of bases not matched to a gene: 11. CDR3 loop: CASSLTGTEGYGYTF. In nucleotides, the CDR3 is TGTGCCAGCAGCCTAACCGGGACAGAGGGGTATGGCTACACCTTC.

V and J are TRBV5-1 and TRBJ2-7; 8 bases match TRBD1. Germline CDR1 and CDR2: SGHRS and YFSETQ. There are 15 residues in the CDR3. V gave up 0 bases and J gave up 2 bases; unmatched junction bases: 4. The CDR3 bases are TGCGCCAGCAGCTTGGGACAGGGGCGTACCTACGAGCAGTACTTC. It codes for CASSLGQGRTYEQYF. The complete variable domain, with remaining parts taken from reference TRBV5-1 and TRBJ2-7, reads KAGVTQTPRYLIKTRGQQVTLSCSPISGHRSVSWYQQTPGQGLQFLFEYFSETQRNKGNFPGRFSGRQFSNSRSEMNVSTLELGDSALYLCASSLGQGRTYEQYFGPGTRLTVT.

The chain combines TRBV4-1 with TRBJ2-5, with D possibly matching TRBD1 (5 bases). This CDR3 is built from 14 residues. Germline CDR1 and CDR2: MGHRA and YSYEKL. The V end lost 1 base, the J end lost 2 bases, and 8 bases lay between the germline ends. CDR3 sequence: CASSQGGVQETQYF. The CDR3 DNA follows: TGCGCCAGCAGCCAAGGGGGCGTTCAAGAGACCCAGTACTTC.

V and J are TRBV7-2 and TRBJ2-1; D call uncertain. The CDR3 has 15 amino acids. In germline, CDR1 is SGHTA, CDR2 FQGNSA. Deletions cut 5 bases from V and 0 bases from J, with 11 bases between. The CDR3: CASSLTKSSYNEQFF. The DNA for the CDR3 is TGTGCCAGCAGCCTGACAAAGAGCTCCTACAATGAGCAGTTCTTC.

The chain recombines TRBV5-1 with TRBJ2-6; TRBD1 agrees at 8 bases. Trimming at V came to 3 bases and at J to 2 bases, leaving 4 bases not matched to a gene. This CDR3 is built from 16 residues. Germline V gene data show CDR1 as SGHRS and CDR2 as YFSETQ. The CDR3 region is CASSSDRVPGANVLTF. The CDR3 coding sequence is TGCGCCAGCAGCTCGGACAGGGTACCTGGGGCCAACGTCCTGACTTTC.

The chain recombines TRBV6-2 or TRBV6-3 with TRBJ2-1; TRBD2 agrees at 11 bases. CDR3 size: 15 residues. Germline CDR1 reads MNHEY; CDR2 reads SVGEGT. The V gene end was trimmed by 6 bases and the J gene end by 6 bases; junction bases not matched to a gene: 7. The CDR3 region has the DNA TGTGCCAGCAGCTTACTAGCGGGGGTAGGCAATGAGCAGTTCTTC. It specifies CASSLLAGVGNEQFF.

This rearrangement joins TRBV3-1 (or the pseudogene TRBV3-2) to TRBJ2-7, with 9 bases matching TRBD2. Germline V lookup: CDR1 LGHDT, CDR2 YNNKEL (reference sequence). Unmatched junction bases numbered 2, after V lost 1 base and J lost 1 base. The CDR3 runs to 15 residues. The CDR3 sequence: CASSQVLAGSYEQYF. In DNA, the CDR3 is TGTGCCAGCAGCCAAGTCCTAGCGGGATCCTACGAGCAGTACTTC.

The V gene is TRBV6-5, the J gene TRBJ2-7; TRBD2 aligns across 8 bases. Germline CDR1 MNHEY, CDR2 SVGAGI. J lost 4 bases, V lost 2 bases, and 7 bases had no gene match. The CDR3 sequence is 15 residues long. This CDR3 reads CASSYATGGIYEQYF. The CDR3 nucleotides read TGTGCCAGCAGTTACGCTACGGGGGGGATATACGAGCAGTACTTC.